This T cell receptor beta chain came from a study of PD-1 blockade in mismatch repair-deficient tumors. The CDR3 is 14 residues long. The ends were cut back, 2 bases at V and 1 base at J, with 5 bases in the middle. CDR1 is MRHNA and CDR2 is SNTAGT in the germline V gene. Using immunoSEQ multiplex PCR, the repertoire was profiled, and TCRdb retains in-frame clones only, with some absent. The table shows fewer than 25,000 clones, with over 75% occurring only once. This chain connects TRBV6-4 to TRBJ2-2, with D uncertain. This specimen was PBMCs, taken 52 weeks after starting pembrolizumab. The sequence was collected from an adult with mismatch repair-deficient cancer. CDR3 bases: TGTGCCAGCAGTGACACCGGGAACACCGGGGAGCTGTTTTTT. It translates to CASSDTGNTGELFF.